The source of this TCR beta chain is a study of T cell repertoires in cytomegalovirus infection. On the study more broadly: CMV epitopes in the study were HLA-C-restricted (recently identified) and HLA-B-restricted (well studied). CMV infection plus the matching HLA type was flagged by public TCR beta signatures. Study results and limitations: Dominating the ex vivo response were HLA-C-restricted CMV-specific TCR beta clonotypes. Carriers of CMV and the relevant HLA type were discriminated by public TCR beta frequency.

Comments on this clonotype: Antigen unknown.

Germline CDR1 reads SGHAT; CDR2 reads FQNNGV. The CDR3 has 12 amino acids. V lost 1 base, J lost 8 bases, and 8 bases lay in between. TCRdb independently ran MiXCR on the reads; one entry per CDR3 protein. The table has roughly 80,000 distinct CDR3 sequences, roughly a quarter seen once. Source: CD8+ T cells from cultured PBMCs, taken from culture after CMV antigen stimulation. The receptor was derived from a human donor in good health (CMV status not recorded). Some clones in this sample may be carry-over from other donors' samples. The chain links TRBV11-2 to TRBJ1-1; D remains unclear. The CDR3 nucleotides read TGTGCCAGCAGCTTAGTTGGCGAGGAAGCTTTCTTT. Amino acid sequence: CASSLVGEEAFF. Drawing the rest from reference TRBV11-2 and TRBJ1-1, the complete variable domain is EAGVAQSPRYKIIEKRQSVAFWCNPISGHATLYWYQQILGQGPKLLIQFQNNGVVDDSQLPKDRFSAERLKGVDSTLKIQPAKLEDSAVYLCASSLVGEEAFFGQGTRLTVV.